These T cell receptor beta chains were read from a single sample in a study of human T cells and chemical hapten exposure. TCRdb used MiXCR to reprocess the RACE reads, holding one entry per CDR3 protein. The profile shows around 380,000 distinct CDR3 sequences, more than 4.5% of them singletons. This material consisted of whole blood, taken in connection with sensitization to the hapten diphenylcyclopropenone (DPC). These receptors all stem from a woman aged 50 to 60 with alopecia areata. Some clones in this sample may be carry-over from other donors' samples. The CDR3 runs from the conserved cysteine through the conserved F or W. D genes are given only for firm matches. Rows give clone size only sometimes, using once, few, many, or a class for an expanded clone.

J: TRBJ1-2; size: few; V: TRBV4-2; D: .; CDR3: CASSPSFGGSLNYGYTF; DNA: TGTGCCAGCAGCCCAAGTTTCGGGGGCTCCCTTAACTATGGCTACACCTTC
J: TRBJ2-5; size: many; V: TRBV12-3/TRBV12-4; D: TRBD2; CDR3: CASRATSGQETQYF; DNA: TGTGCCAGCAGAGCTACTAGCGGCCAAGAGACCCAGTACTTC
J: TRBJ1-3; size: few; V: TRBV6-5; D: TRBD1; CDR3: CASSQGGQGGNTIYF; DNA: TGTGCCAGCAGTCAGGGCGGACAGGGCGGAAACACCATATATTTT
J: TRBJ2-3; size: many; V: TRBV12-3/TRBV12-4; D: TRBD2; CDR3: CASSLGTSGPTDTQYF; DNA: TGTGCCAGCAGCCTCGGGACTAGCGGCCCCACAGATACGCAGTATTTT
J: TRBJ2-1; size: .; V: TRBV2; D: TRBD1; CDR3: CASSSPTPGTGAHVSYNEQFF; DNA: TGTGCCAGCAGTTCTCCGACCCCCGGGACAGGGGCCCATGTCTCCTACAATGAGCAGTTCTTC
J: TRBJ2-1; size: many; V: TRBV15; D: .; CDR3: CATSVLGHPTYNEQFF; DNA: TGTGCCACCAGTGTATTGGGACACCCAACCTACAATGAGCAGTTCTTC
J: TRBJ2-3; size: few; V: TRBV9; D: .; CDR3: CASSAGNLIDTQYF; DNA: TGTGCCAGCAGCGCCGGGAACTTGATAGATACGCAGTATTTT
J: TRBJ2-7; size: many; V: TRBV20-1; D: TRBD2; CDR3: CSATPRAGLAGGNSYEQYF; DNA: TGCAGTGCTACTCCCAGGGCAGGACTAGCGGGAGGAAACTCCTACGAGCAGTACTTC
J: TRBJ2-5; size: few; V: TRBV6-6; D: .; CDR3: CASSYSPVQETQYF; DNA: TGTGCCAGCAGTTACTCGCCAGTCCAAGAGACCCAGTACTTC
J: TRBJ2-5; size: .; V: TRBV3-1; D: .; CDR3: CASSQETAYQETQYF; DNA: TGTGCCAGCAGCCAAGAAACCGCGTACCAAGAGACCCAGTACTTC
J: TRBJ2-2; size: .; V: TRBV29-1; D: .; CDR3: CSGGRRDTGELFF; DNA: TGCAGCGGTGGAAGGAGGGACACCGGGGAGCTGTTTTTT
J: TRBJ2-5; size: .; V: TRBV7-2; D: TRBD2; CDR3: CASSPSAGGETQYF; DNA: TGTGCCAGCAGCCCCTCCGCGGGAGGAGAGACCCAGTACTTC
J: TRBJ2-6; size: .; V: TRBV28; D: .; CDR3: CASTTVGGGLGANVLTF; DNA: TGTGCCAGCACCACCGTAGGGGGAGGGCTTGGGGCCAACGTCCTGACTTTC
J: TRBJ1-4; size: few; V: TRBV7-2; D: .; CDR3: CASSRGRGSANEKLFF; DNA: TGTGCCAGCAGCAGGGGACGGGGGTCAGCTAATGAAAAACTGTTTTTT
J: TRBJ2-3; size: few; V: TRBV13; D: .; CDR3: CASSSRGLTDTQYF; DNA: TGTGCCAGCAGCTCTAGGGGCCTCACAGATACGCAGTATTTT
J: TRBJ1-5; size: many; V: TRBV5-1; D: TRBD1; CDR3: CASSPGGISSQPQHF; DNA: TGCGCCAGCAGCCCAGGGGGCATTAGTAGTCAGCCCCAGCATTTT
J: TRBJ2-4; size: many; V: TRBV20-1; D: TRBD2; CDR3: CSASQTSGGEIQYF; DNA: TGCAGTGCTAGTCAGACTAGCGGGGGGGAGATTCAGTACTTC
J: TRBJ1-2; size: .; V: TRBV20-1; D: .; CDR3: CSAPLGFYGYTF; DNA: TGCAGTGCTCCCCTGGGATTCTATGGCTACACCTTC
J: TRBJ2-1; size: many; V: TRBV12-3/TRBV12-4; D: .; CDR3: CASSPGGPLDEQFF; DNA: TGTGCCAGCAGTCCCGGAGGGCCCTTAGATGAGCAGTTCTTC
J: TRBJ2-1; size: many; V: TRBV18; D: .; CDR3: CASSPLDVSEQFF; DNA: TGTGCCAGCTCACCACTGGATGTAAGTGAGCAGTTCTTC
J: TRBJ2-3; size: many; V: TRBV29-1; D: .; CDR3: CSVTGTRTDTQYF; DNA: TGCAGCGTTACAGGGACACGCACAGATACGCAGTATTTT
J: TRBJ1-6; size: once; V: TRBV6-6; D: .; CDR3: CASSYPRTGADSPLHF; DNA: TGTGCCAGCAGTTACCCCAGGACGGGGGCAGATTCACCCCTCCACTTT
J: TRBJ2-5; size: few; V: TRBV7-2; D: .; CDR3: CASSQGPNKRETQYF; DNA: TGTGCCAGCAGCCAAGGACCGAACAAGCGAGAGACCCAGTACTTC
J: TRBJ1-2; size: many; V: TRBV5-1; D: TRBD1; CDR3: CASSLTGGAGYGYTF; DNA: TGCGCCAGCAGCTTAACAGGGGGCGCAGGCTATGGCTACACCTTC
J: TRBJ2-2; size: many; V: TRBV7-9; D: .; CDR3: CASSTGEDTGELFF; DNA: TGTGCCAGCAGCACAGGGGAGGACACCGGGGAGCTGTTTTTT
J: TRBJ2-7; size: many; V: TRBV27; D: .; CDR3: CASSSRGGSSYEQYF; DNA: TGTGCCAGCAGTTCGAGGGGGGGCAGCTCCTACGAGCAGTACTTC
J: TRBJ1-2; size: many; V: TRBV7-9; D: TRBD1; CDR3: CASSLSTGGDYGYTF; DNA: TGTGCCAGCAGCTTATCTACAGGGGGCGACTATGGCTACACCTTC
J: TRBJ1-1; size: many; V: TRBV5-1; D: TRBD1; CDR3: CASSTGQGVRSTEAFF; DNA: TGCGCCAGCAGCACCGGACAGGGGGTTCGGAGCACTGAAGCTTTCTTT
J: TRBJ2-7; size: few; V: TRBV6-2/TRBV6-3; D: .; CDR3: CASIRRQDAYEQYF; DNA: TGTGCCAGCATCCGGCGCCAAGACGCCTACGAGCAGTACTTC
J: TRBJ2-7; size: many; V: TRBV6-2/TRBV6-3; D: .; CDR3: CASSYPDSRPGEQYF; DNA: TGTGCCAGCAGTTACCCGGACAGCCGTCCGGGGGAGCAGTACTTC
J: TRBJ1-1; size: many; V: TRBV12-3/TRBV12-4; D: TRBD1; CDR3: CASSSHAPGQRNWDTEAFF; DNA: TGTGCCAGCAGTTCCCACGCGCCGGGACAGCGAAATTGGGACACTGAAGCTTTCTTT
J: TRBJ2-3; size: .; V: TRBV6-5; D: .; CDR3: CASSTPGLLPDTQYF; DNA: TGTGCCAGCAGCACCCCGGGACTCCTGCCAGATACGCAGTATTTT
J: TRBJ1-5; size: few; V: TRBV19; D: TRBD1; CDR3: CASSSPGTEDNSNQPQHF; DNA: TGTGCCAGTAGTTCTCCCGGGACAGAGGATAATAGCAATCAGCCCCAGCATTTT
J: TRBJ1-2; size: .; V: TRBV29-1; D: .; CDR3: CSVAARDGYTF; DNA: TGCAGCGTTGCGGCAAGAGATGGCTACACCTTC
J: TRBJ1-2; size: .; V: TRBV5-4; D: TRBD1; CDR3: CAGGQENLGYTF; DNA: TGTGCCGGAGGACAGGAGAACCTCGGCTACACCTTC
J: TRBJ1-2; size: many; V: TRBV5-1; D: .; CDR3: CASSLVGENGYTF; DNA: TGCGCCAGCAGCTTGGTAGGGGAAAATGGCTACACCTTC
J: TRBJ1-5; size: few; V: TRBV28; D: TRBD1; CDR3: CASRQSTGGNQPQHF; DNA: TGTGCCAGCAGACAATCGACAGGGGGCAATCAGCCCCAGCATTTT
J: TRBJ1-5; size: many; V: TRBV7-2; D: TRBD1; CDR3: CASSTWDRPNQPQHF; DNA: TGTGCCAGCAGCACTTGGGACAGACCAAATCAGCCCCAGCATTTT
J: TRBJ2-5; size: many; V: TRBV7-2; D: TRBD2; CDR3: CASSSSSGGAQETQYF; DNA: TGTGCCAGCAGCTCCTCTAGCGGGGGGGCCCAAGAGACCCAGTACTTC
J: TRBJ2-1; size: .; V: TRBV20-1; D: TRBD2; CDR3: CSARASGGAGEQFF; DNA: TGCAGTGCGAGGGCTAGCGGGGGGGCAGGGGAGCAGTTCTTC
J: TRBJ1-2; size: many; V: TRBV7-2; D: .; CDR3: CASTAGDPNYGYTF; DNA: TGTGCCAGCACGGCGGGGGACCCTAACTATGGCTACACCTTC
J: TRBJ2-1; size: .; V: TRBV6-5; D: TRBD2; CDR3: CASSYPREGPSSYNEQFF; DNA: TGTGCCAGCAGTTACCCCCGGGAGGGACCAAGCTCCTACAATGAGCAGTTCTTC
J: TRBJ1-1; size: many; V: TRBV7-9; D: .; CDR3: CASSYQENTEAFF; DNA: TGTGCCAGCAGTTACCAGGAGAACACTGAAGCTTTCTTT
J: TRBJ2-3; size: few; V: TRBV20-1; D: .; CDR3: CSARAPQGPIDTQYF; DNA: TGCAGTGCTAGAGCTCCACAGGGCCCCATTGATACGCAGTATTTT
J: TRBJ1-5; size: many; V: TRBV27; D: .; CDR3: CASSTWVNQPQHF; DNA: TGTGCCAGCAGTACGTGGGTCAATCAGCCCCAGCATTTT
J: TRBJ1-3; size: many; V: TRBV12-3/TRBV12-4; D: .; CDR3: CASSPSGGNTIYF; DNA: TGTGCCAGCAGTCCCTCGGGCGGAAACACCATATATTTT
J: TRBJ2-7; size: many; V: TRBV12-3/TRBV12-4; D: .; CDR3: CASSPPGDEQYF; DNA: TGCGCCAGCAGCCCCCCGGGGGACGAGCAGTACTTC
J: TRBJ1-3; size: many; V: TRBV2; D: .; CDR3: CASKPGGNTIYF; DNA: TGTGCCAGCAAACCTGGAGGAAACACCATATATTTT
J: TRBJ1-1; size: many; V: TRBV7-6; D: .; CDR3: CASTLGGETEAFF; DNA: TGTGCCAGCACCTTAGGGGGAGAGACTGAAGCTTTCTTT
J: TRBJ2-4; size: few; V: TRBV20-1; D: .; CDR3: CSASQTTLNIQYF; DNA: TGCAGTGCTAGTCAGACTACCCTAAACATTCAGTACTTC
J: TRBJ2-5; size: many; V: TRBV12-3/TRBV12-4; D: .; CDR3: CASSARSQRKYF; DNA: TGTGCCAGCAGTGCGCGGTCGCAAAGGAAGTACTTC
J: TRBJ1-1; size: .; V: TRBV29-1; D: .; CDR3: CSVRGGLSAFF; DNA: TGCAGCGTTAGAGGCGGATTATCAGCTTTCTTT
J: TRBJ1-3; size: many; V: TRBV7-8; D: .; CDR3: CASSPSSGNTIYF; DNA: TGTGCCAGCAGTCCAAGCTCTGGAAACACCATATATTTT
J: TRBJ2-7; size: many; V: TRBV3-1; D: TRBD1; CDR3: CASSPIDRGNSYEQYF; DNA: TGTGCCAGCAGCCCAATAGACAGGGGAAACTCCTACGAGCAGTACTTC
J: TRBJ1-1; size: many; V: TRBV13; D: .; CDR3: CASTPETGNTEAFF; DNA: TGTGCCAGCACGCCGGAAACAGGGAACACTGAAGCTTTCTTT
J: TRBJ2-6; size: many; V: TRBV6-1; D: .; CDR3: CASSPLTRFEIGANVLTF; DNA: TGTGCCAGCAGTCCCCTGACCCGATTCGAGATTGGGGCCAACGTCCTGACTTTC
J: TRBJ1-5; size: many; V: TRBV5-6; D: .; CDR3: CASSLVGFGQPQHF; DNA: TGTGCCAGCAGCTTGGTAGGGTTCGGTCAGCCCCAGCATTTT
J: TRBJ1-3; size: many; V: TRBV7-2; D: .; CDR3: CASSQGRALDTIYF; DNA: TGTGCCAGCAGCCAGGGACGGGCACTCGACACCATATATTTT